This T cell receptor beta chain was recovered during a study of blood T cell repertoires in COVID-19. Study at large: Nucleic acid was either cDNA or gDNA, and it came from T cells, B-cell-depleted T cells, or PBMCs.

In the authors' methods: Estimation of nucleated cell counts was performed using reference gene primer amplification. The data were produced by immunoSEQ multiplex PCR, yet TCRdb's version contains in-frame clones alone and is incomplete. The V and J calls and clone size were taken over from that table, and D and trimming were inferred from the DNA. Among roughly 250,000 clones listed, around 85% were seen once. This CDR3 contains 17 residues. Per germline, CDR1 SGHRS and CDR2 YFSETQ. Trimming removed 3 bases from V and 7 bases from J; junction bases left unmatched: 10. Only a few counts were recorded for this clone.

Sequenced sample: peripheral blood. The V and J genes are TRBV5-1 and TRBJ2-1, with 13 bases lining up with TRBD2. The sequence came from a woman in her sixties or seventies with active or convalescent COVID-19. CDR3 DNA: TGCGCCAGCAGCTCTGGACTAGCGGGGGCCCACATTAATGAGCAGTTCTTC. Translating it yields CASSSGLAGAHINEQFF.